Each of the 16 T cell receptor beta chains below was sequenced from the same sample in a study of immune heterogeneity within non-small cell lung tumors (dated by TCRdb to 2016 to 2019). The data were produced on a HiSeq X Ten. The TCR beta CDR3 region was amplified with a multiplex PCR system, in which a first round of about 10 cycles was run using 32 V-gene forward and 13 J-gene reverse primers. Using fastp trimming at Q25 and MiXCR clonotype assembly, TCRdb reanalyzed the public sequencing data and kept in-frame beta chains. Records with the same CDR3 protein are collapsed into one entry carrying the most frequent genes and DNA. The sample has about 15,000 distinct CDR3 sequences on record, roughly 29% of them singletons. The ten largest make up 15% of the sample. Genomic DNA was extracted from bulk tumor tissue and used as the TCR template, and about 0.65 ug gDNA was amplified per sample. During surgery, multiple biopsies were taken from each primary tumor, with sampling sites spaced as far apart as possible within the tumor mass. The study cohort was described as untreated, and the patients were newly diagnosed NSCLC cases having curative surgery.

The specimen was lung tumor tissue. The receptor source for this set is a woman in her forties or fifties with non-small cell lung cancer.

This clonotype was observed many times. The chain employs TRBV11-1 and TRBJ2-3; D remains unclear. CDR3 length equals 15 residues. Per the germline V gene, CDR1 is SGHAT and CDR2 is FQDESV (reference sequence). V was pared by 5 bases and J by 0 bases, with 12 bases between. In DNA form, the CDR3 reads TGTGCCAGCAGCCAAGACACTTATAGCACAGATACGCAGTATTTT. It codes for CASSQDTYSTDTQYF.

The chain joins TRBV18 to TRBJ1-1, with 8 bases identical to TRBD1. The germline V gene encodes CDR1 KGHSH and CDR2 LQKENI. V lost 3 bases, J lost 4 bases, and 1 base stayed unmatched. This CDR3 has 13 amino acids. The CDR3 nucleotides are TGTGCCAGCTCACCGCAGGGGGCCACTGAAGCTTTCTTT. As protein: CASSPQGATEAFF.

The chain couples TRBV28 to TRBJ2-7, with D possibly being TRBD1 or TRBD2 (6 bases each). This CDR3 contains 14 residues. The germline gives CDR1 MDHEN, CDR2 SYDVKM. V lost 7 bases and J lost 3, with 16 bases in between. The CDR3 protein is CASTTRGPIYEQYF. CDR3 coding DNA: TGTGCCAGCACCACCCGGGGGCCCATCTACGAGCAGTACTTC.

This rearrangement joins TRBV10-3 to TRBJ2-3, with 7 bases identical to TRBD2. Trimming took 6 bases from V and 3 from J; bases not matched to a gene: 0. This CDR3 contains 12 residues. Germline loops: CDR1 ENHRY, CDR2 SYGVKD. CDR3 sequence reads: CAIRRETDTQYF. DNA of the CDR3: TGTGCCATCAGGCGGGAGACAGATACGCAGTATTTT.

V usage is TRBV11-2 and J usage is TRBJ2-2, with D perhaps TRBD1 or TRBD2 (5 bases each). Trimming removed 5 bases from V and 1 base from J, with 11 bases in between. CDR1 SGHAT and CDR2 FQNNGV come from the germline V gene. The CDR3 has 15 residues. The CDR3 spells CASSGSGRNTGELFF. The CDR3 DNA is TGTGCCAGCAGCGGCTCGGGACGGAACACCGGGGAGCTGTTTTTT.

This clonotype was recorded many times. The genes are TRBV11-2 and TRBJ1-1, with 7 nucleotides matching TRBD1. The CDR3 extends over 13 amino acids. With 6 bases clipped from V and 7 bases from J, the junction kept 8 bases outside the gene matches. Germline V lookup: CDR1 SGHAT, CDR2 FQNNGV. The CDR3 DNA follows: TGTGCCAGCAGGCGAAGGGGGCTCCGTGAAGCTTTCTTT. Translation: CASRRRGLREAFF.

This clonotype has just a few counts. The V call is TRBV29-1, the J call TRBJ2-1; possible D gene TRBD1, 8 bases. Trimming cost V 6 bases and J 13 bases, with 25 bases left between them. This CDR3 contains 14 residues. CDR1 is SQVTM and CDR2 is ANQGSEA in the germline V gene. The CDR3 nucleotides are TGCAGCGTCAAGGACAGGGAGGGTTCGCACGAACAGTTCTTC. It encodes CSVKDREGSHEQFF.

This clonotype was detected ten times or more. This chain links TRBV28 with TRBJ1-5; a weak D match, TRBD1 (6 bases). The CDR3 is 14 amino acids. Trimming pared 4 bases from V and 7 bases from J, leaving 14 bases between. In germline, CDR1 is MDHEN, CDR2 SYDVKM. This chain's CDR3 is CASSSPRTAQPQHF. CDR3 in DNA: TGTGCCAGCAGTTCTCCTCGGACAGCCCAGCCCCAGCATTTT. Full variable domain (remainder filled in from reference TRBV28 and TRBJ1-5): DVKVTQSSRYLVKRTGEKVFLECVQDMDHENMFWYRQDPGLGLRLIYFSYDVKMKEKGDIPEGYSVSREKKERFSLILESASTNQTSMYLCASSSPRTAQPQHFGDGTRLSIL.

This clonotype was seen only a few times. This chain joins TRBV7-2 and TRBJ2-5; D remains unclear. The germline V gene has CDR1 SGHTA and CDR2 FQGNSA. The CDR3 extends over 14 amino acids. With 5 bases removed from V and 2 bases from J, the gap between germline ends came to 12 bases. The CDR3 reads CASSNNAAQETQYF. The DNA of the CDR3 is TGTGCCAGCAGCAATAATGCAGCACAAGAGACCCAGTACTTC. Drawing the rest from reference TRBV7-2 and TRBJ2-5, the complete variable domain is GAGVSQSPSNKVTEKGKDVELRCDPISGHTALYWYRQSLGQGLEFLIYFQGNSAPDKSGLPSDRFSAERTGGSVSTLTIQRTQQEDSAVYLCASSNNAAQETQYFGPGTRLLVL.

This clonotype was seen ten or more times. The chain uses TRBV10-3 and TRBJ2-1; 8 bases match TRBD1. The V segment lost 4 bases and the J segment 5 bases; nucleotides outside the gene matches: 4. The length of the CDR3 is 14 residues. Germline CDR1 reads ENHRY; CDR2 reads SYGVKD. Here the CDR3 DNA reads TGTGCCATCAGTGCAGCAGGGGGCAACAATGAGCAGTTCTTC. Protein: CAISAAGGNNEQFF.

Notes on this clonotype: This may come from a read error, since a much larger clone is one base off. The chain joins TRBV6-9 to TRBJ1-1; weak D call: TRBD1 (5 bases). This CDR3 is 13 amino acids long. From germline, CDR1 is MNHGY and CDR2 SVAAGI. CDR3: CASSYFGGTESFF. CDR3 bases: TGTGCCAGCAGTTACTTCGGGGGTACTGAATCTTTCTTT.

This clonotype was seen at least ten times. The chain couples TRBV20-1 to TRBJ1-2; D not resolved. V was trimmed by 3 bases and J by 4 bases, leaving 9 bases between them. Germline CDR1 and CDR2: DFQATT and SNEGSKA (reference sequence). The CDR3 spans 12 residues. CDR3 sequence reads: CSARDGPYGYTF. For the CDR3, the DNA is TGCAGTGCTAGGGATGGACCCTATGGCTACACCTTC.

This clonotype was found a few times. The chain couples TRBV29-1 to TRBJ1-1, with a tentative D call TRBD1 (6 bases). CDR3 size: 12 residues. The germline CDR1 and CDR2 sequences are SQVTM and ANQGSEA. Trimming cost V 2 bases and J 5 bases, with 9 bases left between them. The CDR3 loop reads CSVERGGTEAFF. The CDR3 DNA is TGCAGCGTTGAAAGGGGGGGTACTGAAGCTTTCTTT. Looking up the rest from reference TRBV29-1 and TRBJ1-1 gives the full variable domain: SAVISQKPSRDICQRGTSLTIQCQVDSQVTMMFWYRQQPGQSLTLIATANQGSEATYESGFVIDKFPISRPNLTFSTLTVSNMSPEDSSIYLCSVERGGTEAFFGQGTRLTVV.

This clonotype is judged medium-sized. V is TRBV28 and J is TRBJ2-1, with a possible D match to TRBD2 (5 bases). The germline V and J ends were trimmed by 7 bases and 2 bases, with 12 bases remaining between them. Germline lookup yields CDR1 MDHEN and CDR2 SYDVKM. CDR3 length equals 14 residues. The CDR3 loop is CASNGGITYNEQFF. In DNA form, the CDR3 reads TGTGCCAGCAACGGAGGAATCACCTACAATGAGCAGTTCTTC.

Relative to its sample, this clonotype is medium-sized (0.01 to 0.1%). This sequence joins TRBV18 and TRBJ1-4; D is unclear. Per germline, CDR1 KGHSH and CDR2 LQKENI. Trimming took 0 bases from V and 8 from J, leaving 13 bases between them. This CDR3 has 15 amino acids. CDR3 amino acids: CASSPPSGSGEKLFF. The DNA of the CDR3 is TGTGCCAGCTCACCACCATCTGGGTCGGGGGAAAAACTGTTTTTT.

This clonotype was observed many times. This chain links TRBV27 with TRBJ1-4; 9 nucleotides align to TRBD1. Germline V gene lookup returns CDR1 MNHEY and CDR2 SMNVEV (reference sequence). The CDR3 spans 14 residues. V trimming: 8 bases; J trimming: 4 bases; junction bases outside the gene matches: 5. The CDR3 loop reads CASGPGQGNEKLFF. The CDR3 nucleotides read TGTGCCAGCGGACCGGGACAGGGTAATGAAAAACTGTTTTTT.